This section outlines one T cell receptor beta chain sequence together with its context. Its specific antigen is unknown. Per-base quality was not reported, and no clone a single base away is much larger than it. The library came from 5' RACE. This sample was sequenced with an Illumina HiSeq 2500. A second PCR of about 7 to 12 cycles was run with a J-beta primer mix and a sample-barcoded 5' primer. A template-switch 5' adaptor carrying 12 random nucleotides introduced a unique molecular identifier onto each TCR beta cDNA molecule. Each sample yielded at least 2.5 million CDR3-containing paired-end reads. All of the RNA was converted into first-strand cDNA using the Mint cDNA synthesis kit, with a TRBC-specific oligonucleotide serving as the primer. All cDNA was treated with uracil-DNA glycosylase and then went through a first 18-cycle PCR with the universal primers M1SS and BC2_uni_R. The authors processed their data as follows. For normalization, 1 million high-quality reads, each with a distinct molecular identifier, were randomly selected from each sample. Reads with shared molecular identifiers were discarded instead of being binned into consensus sequences. CDR3 identification, clonotype clustering and error correction used MiTCR with a Q25 quality threshold and the strictest error-elimination algorithm. A nonparametric unseen species model using Euler transformation provided a lower-bound estimate of total TCR beta diversity. The public reads were reanalyzed by TCRdb: fastp trimming at Q25, MiXCR alignment, in-frame beta chains only. Merged by CDR3 protein, the rows form single entries marked with the most common genes and DNA. The V and J calls and clone size come from TCRdb's table, not from the authors' own analysis. For this sample there are 600,000 to 900,000 distinct CDR3 sequences; under 30% appear just once. The top ten clonotypes cover about 3% of the sample.

Donors were 35 to 40 systemically healthy Caucasian individuals from Russia aged roughly 6 to 90 years. Each donor gave 9 to 10 milliliters of peripheral blood, collected into EDTA-treated Vacutainer tubes. PBMCs were isolated by Ficoll-Paque density-gradient centrifugation, with at least 6 million obtained per sample. Total RNA, at least 6 micrograms per sample, was extracted from PBMCs with Trizol reagent. The percentages of naive CD45RAhigh/CD27high T cells were determined by flow cytometry on a PBMC aliquot from every donor. This specimen comes from a study of blood T cells in healthy people across ages (dated by TCRdb to between 2014 and 2017). Study-wide context: Template switching captured roughly one uniquely barcoded TCR beta cDNA molecule per two T cells in model experiments. The study measured age-related changes in TCR beta repertoire diversity using deep sequencing normalized with unique cDNA molecular identifiers. Donors were grouped into four age groups: young (average roughly 15 years), middle-aged (around 39), aged (approximately 67) and long-lived (approximately 81). For two donors (one aged 18 to 29 and one aged 80 or older), the study analyzed two additional independent replicas of 1 million unique cDNA reads from the same blood draw. What the study reported, not specific to this receptor: Estimates of total diversity from one million sequenced T cells were regarded as lower bounds and underestimates. Because profiling used bulk unsorted PBMCs, naive and antigen-experienced compartments could not be compared conclusively. The percentage of naive T cells measured by flow cytometry correlated strongly with observed TCR beta diversity. The long-lived group showed more naive CD4+ T cells, fewer expanded clones and increased TCR diversity than the aged group, suggesting age selection. Observed TCR beta diversity per million T cells fell roughly linearly with age, and a significant reduction was already apparent by age approximately 41. Because donor CMV infection status was unknown, age-related changes in expanded clonotypes were potentially confounded.

Trimming takes 4 bases from V and 8 bases from J, and the germline ends sit 17 bases apart. CDR1 and CDR2 (MDHEN, SYDVKM) derive from the germline V gene. Spanning cysteine to phenylalanine, the CDR3 consists of 15 amino acids. Solely the CDR3 DNA is kept, with 45 bases framed from the first base. This sample also belongs to another study, concerning T cells of mothers and their children. The second source states: Nine systemically healthy Caucasian individuals, comprising three mothers and their six children, were included as donors. cDNA synthesis used all of the extracted RNA, with 1.5 ug of RNA in each 15 ul reaction. In the second PCR, sample barcodes and 2-4 random nucleotides were introduced via the M1S primer. More than 8 million TCR beta CDR3 reads were obtained from each mother, and approximately 3 million reads were obtained from each child. In both related and unrelated pairs, thymic selection shapes the output of TCR recombination in a similar way, with inherited differences having only a minor effect. Normalized repertoire overlap was always slightly but never significantly higher in related than unrelated mother-child pairs. With a sensitivity of 90 to 100 clones per million clonotypes, no persistent microchimeric T cell clones were detected. The study used deep NGS to compare TCR beta repertoires of mothers and children, seeking features distinguishing related mother-child pairs from unrelated individuals. Mothers averaged approximately 41 +/- 4 years of age and children averaged around 10 +/- 4 years. Libraries were sequenced on Illumina HiSeq 2000 with 100+100 nt paired-end reads after adapter ligation with NEBNext reagents. Mother and child libraries were prepared a month apart and sequenced in separate runs to prevent cross-contamination. Between roughly 450,000 and 2,200,000 distinct TCR beta clonotypes were identified per donor. Naive TCR beta clonotypes were estimated from low-frequency clonotypes matched to each donor's FACS-determined naive share, without sorting.

The sequence was obtained from a boy younger than 18 in good health. The V and J segments used are TRBV28 and TRBJ1-4; TRBD1 might be the D gene, on 5 matching bases. Specimen: blood. CDR3 sequence: CASSSRDLKGEKLFF. The DNA sequence follows: TGTGCCAGCAGTTCCCGGGACCTCAAGGGGGAAAAACTGTTTTTT.